This TCR beta chain appears in the sequencing data of a study of T cell repertoires in cytomegalovirus infection. Study details: CMV infection and matching HLA type were both indicated by public TCR beta signatures. Findings and caveats of the study: Cumulative public TCR beta family frequency identified carriers of CMV plus the relevant HLA. CMV-specific TCR beta clonotypes restricted by HLA-C dominated the ex vivo response.

MiXCR was run by TCRdb on the reads, yielding one entry per CDR3 protein. The sample holds 76,000 or so distinct CDR3 sequences, approximately 3.7% seen once. CDR3 size: 19 residues. Germline V CDR1 and CDR2: SGHTA, FQGNSA. The V and J ends lost 0 bases and 0 bases respectively, with 15 bases between them. This clonotype was detected many times. The antigen remains undetermined. This sequence was found in a human donor in good health (CMV status not recorded). Some clones in this sample may be carry-over from other donors' samples. The sample taken for sequencing was PBMCs. The chain has TRBV7-2 and TRBJ1-6; possibly TRBD1 for D (6 bases). The CDR3 sequence: CASSLAFLGGHSYNSPLHF. CDR3 in DNA: TGTGCCAGCAGCTTAGCGTTCCTTGGGGGACACTCCTATAATTCACCCCTCCACTTT.